This T cell receptor (beta chain) was obtained from a study of blood T cell repertoires in COVID-19. Study information: COVID-19 samples from acute and convalescent phases originated in the United States, Italy and Spain. Nucleic acid was either cDNA or gDNA, and it came from T cells, B-cell-depleted T cells, or PBMCs.

Original processing notes: The authors estimated nucleated cell counts from reference gene primer amplification. Clones were read by immunoSEQ multiplex PCR, and TCRdb kept only the in-frame ones, dropping some. The V and J calls and clone size are taken from that table; D and trimming were inferred from the DNA. In the table there are about 200,000 clones, roughly nine tenths of which are singletons. The CDR3 contains 19 residues. CDR1 is SQVTM, CDR2 ANQGSEA, per germline. After removal of 1 base from V and 4 bases from J, the junction contained 20 bases not matched to a gene. This clone occurred once.

The chain links TRBV29-1 to TRBJ2-7, with 9 bases matching TRBD1. The TCR originated in a man in his forties with acute or convalescent COVID-19. Material: peripheral blood. CDR3 nucleotides: TGCAGCGTTGAAGGGTCCAAACCAGAACCGGGACAGGGAGGATACGAGCAGTACTTC. It specifies CSVEGSKPEPGQGGYEQYF.